This TCR beta chain derives from a study of shared clonotypes between healthy human individuals. At the deep level, the assay was run. Unsorted PBMC replicate PCRs used around 310 ng DNA, approximately 29,000 T cell genomes. Some clones are missing from TCRdb's copy, which holds only in-frame ones; the method was immunoSEQ multiplex PCR. The sample carries 520,000 or so clones, approximately 85% recorded once. The healthy adult donors were HIV-negative and reported no recent acute infections or vaccinations. All donors were Caucasian adults living in Nashville, Tennessee. The CDR3 has 14 residues. The germline gives CDR1 SQVTM, CDR2 ANQGSEA. The trim removed 7 bases at V and 5 bases at J, leaving 6 bases unmatched.

The receptor was derived from a woman in her thirties or forties in good health. Some clones in this sample may be carry-over from other donors' samples. The chain recombines TRBV29-1 with TRBJ2-5; 14 bases align to TRBD2. Sample: PBMCs. This chain's CDR3 is CSAGTSGSRETQYF. The DNA of the CDR3 is TGCAGCGCGGGGACTAGCGGGAGTAGGGAGACCCAGTACTTC.